Listed below are T cell receptor beta chains from one sample, sequenced in a study of control samples from healthy donors and cancer patients. The protocol was immunoSEQ multiplex PCR, while the TCRdb copy is restricted to in-frame clones and leaves out a portion. The sample lists roughly 170,000 clones; roughly 94% were seen once. What was sequenced was blood. The receptor set was obtained from a woman between 18 and 30 years old in good health. Both conserved end residues are part of each CDR3. A D gene is named only where the DNA matches it firmly. Where a row states a size, it is once, few, many or the class of an expanded clone; other rows omit it.

d_gene,j_gene,v_gene,abundance,CDR3aa,CDR3nt
NA,TRBJ1-1,TRBV28,once,CASSLRSLTEAFF,TGTGCCAGCAGTTTACGAAGTCTTACTGAAGCTTTCTTT
TRBD1,TRBJ1-2,TRBV6-5,once,CASGDRGHGYTF,TGTGCCAGCGGCGACAGGGGACATGGCTACACCTTC
NA,TRBJ2-3,TRBV27,NA,CASTLRGPADTQYF,TGTGCCAGCACTCTAAGGGGTCCTGCAGATACGCAGTATTTT
NA,TRBJ1-6,TRBV5-6,NA,CASSMTGRGNSPLHF,TGTGCCAGCAGCATGACCGGGAGGGGGAATTCACCCCTCCACTTT
NA,TRBJ1-3,TRBV4-1,few,CASSHSMGQPKTGNTIYF,TGCGCCAGCAGCCACTCCATGGGGCAGCCGAAGACTGGAAACACCATATATTTT
TRBD1,TRBJ2-3,TRBV16,NA,CASSQVLPGQGVTDTQYF,TGTGCCAGCAGCCAAGTCCTACCGGGACAGGGAGTAACAGATACGCAGTATTTT
TRBD2,TRBJ2-1,TRBV5-1,NA,CASSLEGGPSNEQFF,TGCGCCAGCAGCTTGGAGGGAGGGCCTAGTAATGAGCAGTTCTTC
NA,TRBJ1-3,TRBV9,NA,CASSVDPSSGNTIYF,TGTGCCAGCAGCGTAGACCCCTCCTCTGGAAACACCATATATTTT
NA,TRBJ2-7,TRBV24-1,NA,CATSTNRPISSYEQYF,TGTGCCACCAGTACCAATCGTCCTATCAGCTCCTACGAGCAGTACTTC
NA,TRBJ1-2,TRBV7-8,NA,CASSLGGNYGYTF,TGTGCCAGCAGCTTAGGGGGGAACTATGGCTACACCTTC
NA,TRBJ1-4,TRBV2,once,CASSGGRFDEKLFF,TGTGCCAGCAGTGGAGGTCGGTTTGATGAAAAACTGTTTTTT
NA,TRBJ1-5,TRBV19,NA,CASSIGGGGRSGNQPQHF,TGTGCCAGTAGTATAGGGGGCGGGGGGCGCTCGGGCAATCAGCCCCAGCATTTT
TRBD1,TRBJ2-7,TRBV18,NA,CASSPKDRYEQYF,TGTGCCAGCTCACCGAAGGACAGGTACGAGCAGTACTTC
TRBD1,TRBJ1-3,TRBV4-3,NA,CASSQGPGQGAYTIYF,TGCGCCAGCAGCCAAGGCCCGGGACAGGGTGCCTACACCATATATTTT
NA,TRBJ2-7,TRBV10-3,NA,CAISPIMAQGIYEQYF,TGTGCCATCAGTCCTATTATGGCCCAAGGGATATACGAGCAGTACTTC
NA,TRBJ1-6,TRBV10-2,NA,CASSQGTYNSPLHF,TGCGCCAGCAGCCAAGGAACCTATAATTCACCCCTCCACTTT
NA,TRBJ2-1,TRBV6-4,NA,CASSDPVRGLGEQFF,TGTGCCAGCAGTGATCCGGTCAGAGGGCTTGGTGAGCAGTTCTTC
TRBD1,TRBJ1-1,TRBV6-5,NA,CASRAGGADTEAFF,TGTGCCAGCAGGGCAGGGGGCGCGGACACTGAAGCTTTCTTT
NA,TRBJ1-2,TRBV4-3,NA,CASSQIPGRGADGYTF,TGCGCCAGCAGCCAGATCCCCGGTCGGGGGGCGGATGGCTACACCTTC
NA,TRBJ2-1,TRBV7-6,NA,CASSPYSYNEQFF,TGTGCCAGCAGCCCCTATTCCTACAATGAGCAGTTCTTC
NA,TRBJ1-1,TRBV7-2,NA,CASAGTRVGEAFF,TGTGCCAGCGCCGGCACCAGGGTTGGCGAAGCTTTCTTT
TRBD2,TRBJ2-7,TRBV7-8,NA,CASSLGLAGAREQYF,TGTGCCAGCAGCCTAGGGTTAGCGGGAGCTCGGGAGCAGTACTTC
NA,TRBJ1-2,TRBV18,NA,CASSPMPGGGYTF,TGTGCCAGCTCCCCTATGCCGGGTGGCGGCTACACCTTC
NA,TRBJ2-6,TRBV25-1,once,CASSESERSGANVLTF,TGTGCCAGCAGTGAATCGGAGCGCTCTGGGGCCAACGTCCTGACTTTC
NA,TRBJ1-5,TRBV3-1/TRBV3-2,NA,CASSPDGDNQPQHF,TGTGCCAGCAGCCCGGACGGGGACAATCAGCCCCAGCATTTT
NA,TRBJ1-4,TRBV6-6,NA,CASSYDGGQLNEKLFF,TGTGCCAGCAGTTATGATGGTGGACAGCTTAATGAAAAACTGTTTTTT
NA,TRBJ1-2,TRBV5-8,NA,CASSLVDVGNYGYTF,TGTGCCAGCAGCCTGGTCGATGTAGGGAACTATGGCTACACCTTC
TRBD1,TRBJ1-2,TRBV9,NA,CASSTGGGLNGYTF,TGTGCCAGCAGCACAGGGGGGGGTCTTAATGGCTACACCTTC
NA,TRBJ1-5,TRBV10-3,NA,CAIRRNPGLDHQPQHF,TGTGCCATCAGAAGGAACCCGGGATTAGACCATCAGCCCCAGCATTTT
TRBD1,TRBJ2-5,TRBV18,NA,CASSLEGTGETQYF,TGTGCCAGCTCACTGGAAGGGACAGGGGAGACCCAGTACTTC
NA,TRBJ2-5,TRBV12-3/TRBV12-4,NA,CASSLTTQETQYF,TGTGCCAGCAGCCTTACTACCCAAGAGACCCAGTACTTC
NA,TRBJ1-1,TRBV6-2/TRBV6-3,NA,CASSYTDMNTEAFF,TGTGCCAGCAGTTACACAGATATGAACACTGAAGCTTTCTTT
NA,TRBJ1-3,TRBV21-1,NA,CASSKNATGDAGNTIYF,TGTGCCAGCAGCAAAAATGCTACAGGGGACGCTGGAAACACCATATATTTT
TRBD1,TRBJ1-2,TRBV6-1,NA,CASSEGGGAWYGYTF,TGTGCCAGCAGTGAAGGAGGGGGCGCTTGGTATGGCTACACCTTC